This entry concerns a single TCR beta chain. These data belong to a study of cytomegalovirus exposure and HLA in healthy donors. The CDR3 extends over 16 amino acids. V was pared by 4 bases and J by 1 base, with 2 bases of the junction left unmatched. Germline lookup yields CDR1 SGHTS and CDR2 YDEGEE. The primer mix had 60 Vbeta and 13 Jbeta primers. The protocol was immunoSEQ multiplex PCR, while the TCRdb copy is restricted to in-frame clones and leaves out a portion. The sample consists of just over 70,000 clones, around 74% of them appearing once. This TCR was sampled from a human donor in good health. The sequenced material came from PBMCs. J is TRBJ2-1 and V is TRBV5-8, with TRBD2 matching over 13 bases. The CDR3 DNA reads TGTGCCAGCAGCAAGGGACTAGCGGGGTCCTACAATGAGCAGTTCTTC. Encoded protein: CASSKGLAGSYNEQFF.